Presented here are 21 T cell receptor beta chains from one specimen sequenced in a study of T cells in Graves' hyperthyroidism and ophthalmopathy (dated by TCRdb to the late 2010s). Libraries were constructed by multiplex PCR. For sequencing, an Illumina HiSeq 2000 was employed. The TCR beta CDR3 regions were amplified from the RNA transcripts. The TCR CDR3 was subjected to a first round of RT-PCR using the HTBI primer set and the Qiagen OneStep RT-PCR kit. The public reads were run again by TCRdb, first through fastp at Q25 and then through MiXCR, and only productive beta chains were kept. Here each entry gathers all rows of one CDR3 protein and keeps the most common genes and DNA. A total of 550,000 to 800,000 distinct CDR3 sequences appear in this sample, 17% of them only once. Together, the top ten hold about 16% of the sample. The source material was blood. These receptors all stem from a man aged 45-65 years with Graves' hyperthyroidism.

This clonotype was picked up many times. This rearrangement joins TRBV7-2 to TRBJ2-1; D may match TRBD1 or TRBD2 (7 bases each). The germline gives CDR1 SGHTA, CDR2 FQGNSA. The V end lost 6 bases, the J end lost 9 bases, and 21 bases lay between the germline ends. The CDR3 has 15 amino acids. CDR3 protein: CASSQSGGGGLEQFF. For the CDR3, the DNA is TGTGCCAGCAGTCAATCAGGGGGGGGCGGTCTTGAGCAGTTCTTC.

This chain uses TRBV30 with TRBJ1-4; TRBD1 aligns across 7 bases. The V and J ends lost 3 bases and 2 bases, in that order; junction bases with no gene match: 3. This CDR3 has 14 amino acids. From germline, CDR1 is GTSNPN and CDR2 SVGIG (reference sequence). This CDR3 reads CAWRGGYTNEKLFF. CDR3 DNA: TGTGCCTGGAGAGGGGGCTACACTAATGAAAAACTGTTTTTT.

This clonotype was counted ten times or more. The chain recombines TRBV24-1 with TRBJ1-2; no clear D gene. The ends were cut back, 1 base at V and 7 bases at J, with 12 bases in the middle. CDR1 is KGHDR and CDR2 is SFDVKD in the germline V gene. CDR3 size: 14 residues. The CDR3 region is CATSDFGREAGYTF. CDR3 nucleotide sequence: TGTGCCACCAGTGATTTTGGAAGGGAGGCTGGCTACACCTTC.

J is TRBJ2-7 and V is TRBV7-9; tentatively, D is TRBD2 (5 bases). Looked up from germline, CDR1 is SEHNR and CDR2 is FQNEAQ (reference sequence). V lost 4 bases, J lost 2 bases, and 12 bases lay in between. This CDR3 spans 14 amino acids. CDR3 in amino acids: CASSSKLGPYEQYF. CDR3 sequence (DNA): TGTGCCAGCAGCTCGAAACTAGGACCCTACGAGCAGTACTTC. The full variable domain, completed using reference TRBV7-9 and TRBJ2-7, is DTGVSQNPRHKITKRGQNVTFRCDPISEHNRLYWYRQTLGQGPEFLTYFQNEAQLEKSRLLSDRFSAERPKGSFSTLEIQRTEQGDSAMYLCASSSKLGPYEQYFGPGTRLTVT.

V gene TRBV6-1 combines with J gene TRBJ2-3; 13 bases map to TRBD2. Germline CDR1 is MNHNS and CDR2 is SASEGT. The V and J ends lost 3 bases and 3 bases, in that order; junction bases with no gene match: 12. The CDR3 runs 19 residues. CDR3 sequence (DNA): TGTGCCAGCAGTGACGGACTAGCGGGAGTCTATAGCACAACAGATACGCAGTATTTT. Translated: CASSDGLAGVYSTTDTQYF.

This clonotype was seen a few times. This rearrangement joins TRBV10-3 to TRBJ2-2; the D gene is possibly TRBD1 (6 bases). The CDR3 runs to 14 residues. CDR1 and CDR2 from the germline V gene are ENHRY and SYGVKD. V lost 0 bases to trimming and J lost 7 bases, with 9 bases between them. The CDR3 reads CAISESRGGGELFF. The CDR3 region has the DNA TGTGCCATCAGTGAGTCCCGAGGGGGCGGGGAGCTGTTTTTT.

The V and J genes are TRBV11-1 and TRBJ1-1; D perhaps matches TRBD1 (5 bases). The CDR3 is made up of 14 amino acids. Trimming shortened V by 5 bases and J by 8 bases, and 18 bases separated the two germline ends. Germline values: CDR1 SGHAT, CDR2 FQDESV (reference sequence). CDR3 protein: CASSIGTPVGEAFF. The CDR3 DNA sequence: TGTGCCAGCAGCATCGGGACCCCCGTGGGCGAAGCTTTCTTT.

This clonotype has only a few counts. The J gene is TRBJ2-1, the V gene TRBV30; TRBD2 agrees at 11 bases. The CDR3 consists of 17 residues. V was pared by 4 bases and J by 0 bases, with 8 bases of the junction left unmatched. The germline gives CDR1 GTSNPN, CDR2 SVGIG (reference sequence). The CDR3 DNA reads as TGTGCCTGGACCTGGACTAGCGGGTTCTCCTCCTACAATGAGCAGTTCTTC. Translation gives CAWTWTSGFSSYNEQFF.

In the case of this clonotype: At one end, the junction sequence differs from germline, possibly due to a read error. The chain employs TRBV28 and TRBJ2-7, with 8 nucleotides matching TRBD1. The V gene's germline CDR1 is MDHEN and CDR2 SYDVKM. The CDR3 is made up of 13 amino acids. CDR3 amino acids: CASRRNRGYERYF. CDR3 coding DNA: TGTGCCAGCAGGAGGAACAGGGGGTACGAGCGGTACTTC. The entire variable domain, with the rest obtained from reference TRBV28 and TRBJ2-7, is as follows: DVKVTQSSRYLVKRTGEKVFLECVQDMDHENMFWYRQDPGLGLRLIYFSYDVKMKEKGDIPEGYSVSREKKERFSLILESASTNQTSMYLCASRRNRGYERYFGPGTRLTVT.

This clonotype appeared many times. The genes are TRBV28 and TRBJ2-7; D is unclear. Germline V CDR1 and CDR2: MDHEN, SYDVKM. The CDR3 is 12 residues long. V dropped 11 bases and J dropped 0 bases, with 11 bases sitting between them. DNA for the CDR3: TGTGCCGTAGAAAATAGCTCCTACGAGCAGTACTTC. As protein: CAVENSSYEQYF.

V gene TRBV11-2 combines with J gene TRBJ2-7; 10 bases line up with TRBD1. The CDR3 loop spans 15 amino acids. The germline gives CDR1 SGHAT, CDR2 FQNNGV. V was pared by 1 base and J by 5 bases, with 5 bases of the junction left unmatched. CDR3 region: CASSLVRDRGHEQYF. The CDR3 bases are TGTGCCAGCAGCTTAGTGAGGGACAGGGGCCACGAGCAGTACTTC.

This clonotype was observed many times. The V and J genes are TRBV11-2 and TRBJ2-2; no clear D gene. The V gene lost 3 bases and the J gene lost 1 base, with 3 bases spanning the gap. CDR1 is SGHAT, CDR2 FQNNGV, per germline. The CDR3 covers 13 residues. Written as DNA, the CDR3 is TGTGCCAGCAGCTTCCGGAACACCGGGGAGCTGTTTTTT. Protein sequence: CASSFRNTGELFF.

This clonotype showed up just a few times. The chain has TRBV6-1 and TRBJ2-1; 8 bases are a match to TRBD2. From germline, CDR1 is MNHNS and CDR2 SASEGT. The CDR3 extends over 16 amino acids. The V and J ends lost 2 bases and 6 bases, in that order; junction bases with no gene match: 9. Here the CDR3 reads CASSELFSGGPNEQFF. CDR3 in DNA: TGTGCCAGCAGTGAATTATTTTCGGGAGGGCCCAATGAGCAGTTCTTC.

This clonotype was detected only a few times. The chain has TRBV10-1 and TRBJ1-1; D gene ambiguous. CDR1 and CDR2 (germline): WNHNN, SYGVQD (reference sequence). V was shortened by 0 bases and J by 6 bases, with 11 bases between the two germline ends. This CDR3 contains 14 residues. CDR3 protein: CASSESIGISEAFF. CDR3 in DNA: TGCGCCAGCAGTGAGTCGATTGGAATATCTGAAGCTTTCTTT.

This chain joins TRBV19 and TRBJ1-4; D unclear. From germline, CDR1 is LNHDA and CDR2 SQIVND (reference sequence). The CDR3 loop spans 13 amino acids. V lost 2 bases to trimming and J lost 4 bases, with 5 bases between them. CDR3 sequence reads: CASSIQSNEKLFF. In nucleotides, the CDR3 is TGTGCCAGTAGTATACAGAGTAATGAAAAACTGTTTTTT.

The chain uses TRBV12-3 or TRBV12-4 and TRBJ2-5, with D perhaps matching TRBD1 (5 bases). Trimming pared 1 base from V and 5 bases from J, leaving 17 bases between. The CDR3 has 16 amino acids. CDR3 sequence (DNA): TGTGCCAGCAGTTTAGTAGGGCAGGGTGGGCGGGAGACCCAGTACTTC. The encoded protein is CASSLVGQGGRETQYF.

About this clonotype: This may come from a read error, since a much larger clone is one base off. The chain has TRBV24-1 and TRBJ1-5; D ambiguous. Per germline, CDR1 KGHDR and CDR2 SFDVKD. There are 14 residues in the CDR3. CDR3 coding DNA: TGTACCACCAGTGATCCGGGTTCTGGTCAGCCCCAGCATTTT. Translated: CTTSDPGSGQPQHF.

The chain has TRBV6-5 and TRBJ1-2, with a weak D call TRBD1 (5 bases). The CDR3 spans 15 residues. CDR1 MNHEY and CDR2 SVGAGI come from the germline V gene. V dropped 0 bases and J dropped 6 bases, with 14 bases sitting between them. CDR3 DNA sequence: TGTGCCAGCAGTTACTCAAGAGGGGTCCACCATGGCTACACCTTC. This codes for CASSYSRGVHHGYTF.

As to this clonotype: This may stem from a read error, because a much larger clone lies one nucleotide away. V usage is TRBV2 and J usage is TRBJ1-1, with D perhaps matching TRBD1 (5 bases). The germline V gene has CDR1 SNHLY and CDR2 FYNNEI. V dropped 9 bases and J dropped 7 bases, with 15 bases sitting between them. This CDR3 has 12 residues. CDR3: CARGQGFGEAFF. CDR3 sequence (DNA): TGTGCCAGGGGGCAGGGATTTGGTGAAGCTTTCTTT.

This clonotype showed up just once. Its ends do not fully match the called genes, so a read error is possible. The chain has TRBV28 and TRBJ2-3; D is unresolved. The length of the CDR3 is 13 residues. Germline V CDR1 and CDR2: MDHEN, SYDVKM. The CDR3 coding sequence is TGTGCCAGCTCCTCGGGCGGACCGTATACGCATTATTTT. It codes for CASSSGGPYTHYF.

The V call is TRBV2, the J call TRBJ2-2; 11 nucleotides line up with TRBD2. The CDR3 consists of 16 residues. The J segment lost 2 bases and the V segment lost 7 bases, leaving 6 bases of the junction unmatched. Germline V gene sequence: CDR1 SNHLY, CDR2 FYNNEI. CDR3 nucleotides: TGTGCCAGCATGAGGGGACTAGCGGAAAACACCGGGGAGCTGTTTTTT. It codes for CASMRGLAENTGELFF.